This T cell receptor (beta chain) was obtained from a study of early T cells in non-severe SARS-CoV-2 infection. Across the study: RNA in bulk from unsorted whole blood was sequenced, and chains were unpaired.

Findings of the study overall: Matching with VDJdb favored anti-spike CD8 responses (missing private and CD4 specificities).

There are 17 residues in the CDR3. V was pared by 3 bases and J by 2 bases, with 21 bases between. CDR1 and CDR2 (germline): SGDLS, YYNGEE. Individual cDNA molecules each received unique molecular identifiers attached to them. In TCRdb, the 5' RACE reads were re-called with MiXCR into one record per CDR3 protein. The top ten hold under 4% of the sample, which has about 69,000 distinct CDR3 sequences, 3.5% to 6% seen once. This clonotype was counted at least ten times. Its antigen remains unknown. The sample was whole blood, taken at baseline. This sequence originates from an adult who was a healthcare worker with PCR-confirmed SARS-CoV-2 infection or an uninfected control (not recorded which). The donor label of this sample is uncertain. The V call is TRBV9, the J call TRBJ2-7; D is undetermined. The CDR3 protein is CASSGDTLGPIAYEQYF. The DNA of the CDR3 is TGTGCCAGCAGCGGAGACACGCTCGGGCCCATAGCCTACGAGCAGTACTTC.